This TCR beta chain was identified during a study of molecular identifiers for immune sequencing clone quantification. Ten or more counts support this clonotype. TCRdb analysed the PCR reads with MiXCR anew, one entry per CDR3 protein. The repertoire consists of about 10,000 distinct CDR3 sequences, with roughly a sixth occurring once and the leading ten covering roughly 1.9%. The TCR comes from a human donor in good health. Some libraries in this study had Jurkat cell RNA spiked in. Sequencing used naive CD8+ T cells from blood, with Jurkat cell RNA spiked in. Sample subset: FACS-sorted CD8+CD4-CCR7+CD45RA+ naive T cells.

The CDR3 nucleotides read TGTGCCAGCACCAACCAGCCCACTGAAGCTTTCTTT. It encodes CASTNQPTEAFF. The V gene is TRBV7-6, the J gene TRBJ1-1; D not resolved. Germline V lookup: CDR1 SGHVS, CDR2 FNYEAQ. This CDR3 region has 12 residues. V was trimmed by 7 bases and J by 4 bases, leaving 10 bases between them.